The next 25 T cell receptor beta chains were all read from a single sample in a study of vaccination effects on CD4 cells after COVID-19 (dated by TCRdb to between 2021 and 2024). These receptors' antigens are unknown. The library came from the immunoSEQ multiplex PCR assay. TCRdb limited this immuneACCESS table to in-frame rearrangements with V and J called. A share of clones is missing; checked studies link under half to unresolved V genes, and the rest is unexplained. The sample records roughly 63,000 clones, roughly 80% of which are singletons. The ten largest clones add up to 10% to 15% of the sample. In the ViraFEST assay, PBMC were stimulated with viral peptide pools, and TCR sequencing was then used to find antigen-specific CD4+ T cell clonotypes based on their expansion. After approximately 11 days of culture, CD4+ T cells were isolated with the EasySep CD4+ T cell isolation kit. Negative nucleocapsid antibody results before and after vaccination confirmed that the healthy vaccine recipients had no prior SARS-CoV-2 infection.

Sequencing used CD4+ T cells from PBMCs cultured with SARS-CoV-2 spike peptides, obtained before COVID-19 vaccination. The sample's cell subset or site label, decoded: SARS-CoV-2 spike overlapping peptide pool stimulation. The source is a human donor who received a COVID-19 vaccine.

The V gene is TRBV29-1, the J gene TRBJ1-1; tentatively, D is TRBD1 (5 bases). V lost 6 bases, J lost 1 base, and 9 bases lay in between. The CDR3 has 12 residues. From germline, CDR1 is SQVTM and CDR2 ANQGSEA. The CDR3 nucleotides read TGCAGCGTATCAGGACAGAACACTGAAGCTTTCTTT. Its protein product is CSVSGQNTEAFF.

This clone was seen only once. This chain uses TRBV5-1 with TRBJ1-1; a possible D gene is TRBD1 (5 bases). Trimming shortened V by 2 bases and J by 0 bases, and 14 bases separated the two germline ends. Per germline, CDR1 SGHRS and CDR2 YFSETQ. The CDR3 has 16 residues. In DNA, the CDR3 is TGCGCCAGCAGCTTATTCTCCGGGACGTTGAACACTGAAGCTTTCTTT. Translation gives CASSLFSGTLNTEAFF. The whole variable domain, remainder taken from reference TRBV5-1 and TRBJ1-1, is KAGVTQTPRYLIKTRGQQVTLSCSPISGHRSVSWYQQTPGQGLQFLFEYFSETQRNKGNFPGRFSGRQFSNSRSEMNVSTLELGDSALYLCASSLFSGTLNTEAFFGQGTRLTVV.

The CDR3 DNA sequence: TGTGCCAGCTCGGGGTGGGCGGGGGAGACCCAGTACTTC. Its translation: CASSGWAGETQYF. The chain is built from TRBV5-8 and TRBJ2-5; D perhaps matches TRBD2 (6 bases). Germline loops: CDR1 SGHTS, CDR2 YDEGEE. The V and J ends lost 7 bases and 5 bases respectively, with 15 bases between them. This CDR3 is built from 13 residues.

V and J are TRBV9 and TRBJ2-2; D uncertain. V gave up 7 bases and J gave up 7 bases, with 20 bases separating them. There are 15 residues in the CDR3. CDR1 and CDR2 (germline): SGDLS, YYNGEE. The CDR3 DNA is TGTGCCAGCGGGATTACCCCTCTTGGTAACGGGGAGCTGTTTTTT. Amino acid sequence: CASGITPLGNGELFF.

The DNA of the CDR3 is TGTGCCAGTAGTACAGCGGGACAACTATCTGGGGCCAACGTCCTGACTTTC. This translates into CASSTAGQLSGANVLTF. The chain combines TRBV19 with TRBJ2-6, with D perhaps TRBD2 (7 bases). Germline CDR1 LNHDA, CDR2 SQIVND (reference sequence). Trimming removed 4 bases from V and 1 base from J, with 14 bases in between. The CDR3 consists of 17 residues.

The chain joins TRBV28 to TRBJ1-1; D not resolved. V was clipped by 3 bases and J by 0 bases, with 8 bases between them. Per the germline V gene, CDR1 is MDHEN and CDR2 is SYDVKM. The CDR3 contains 14 residues. CDR3: CASSFGPLNTEAFF. In DNA, the CDR3 is TGTGCCAGCAGTTTCGGGCCATTGAACACTGAAGCTTTCTTT.

The J gene is TRBJ1-4, the V gene TRBV29-1; weak D call: TRBD1 (6 bases). Germline-derived CDR1 and CDR2 are SQVTM and ANQGSEA. There are 13 residues in the CDR3. Trimming took 5 bases from V and 3 from J, leaving 10 bases between them. The CDR3 DNA reads TGCAGCGTTCTGACAGGCTCTAATGAAAAACTGTTTTTT. Residues: CSVLTGSNEKLFF.

The chain joins TRBV9 to TRBJ1-1, with TRBD1 as a possible D gene (5 bases). V was pared by 4 bases and J by 4 bases, with 11 bases between. Germline V CDR1 and CDR2: SGDLS, YYNGEE. This CDR3 region has 13 residues. Written as DNA, the CDR3 is TGTGCCAGCAGCCCTGGGGGGGTCACTGAAGCTTTCTTT. It specifies CASSPGGVTEAFF.

The J gene is TRBJ2-3, the V gene TRBV24-1, with D perhaps matching TRBD2 (6 bases). CDR3 length: 15 amino acids. The germline V gene has CDR1 KGHDR and CDR2 SFDVKD. Trimming left V 4 bases short and J 6 bases short, with 16 bases between. CDR3 bases: TGTGCCACCAGTGACCTTGGGACTGCCAGGGATACGCAGTATTTT. Translation: CATSDLGTARDTQYF.

This clone was seen a handful of times. The CDR3 nucleotides are TGCAGTGCTATAAGGAACACTGAAGCTTTCTTT. Translating gives CSAIRNTEAFF. The genes are TRBV20-1 and TRBJ1-1; D is undetermined. Germline V gives CDR1 DFQATT, CDR2 SNEGSKA (reference sequence). The germline V and J ends were trimmed by 4 bases and 1 base, with 4 bases remaining between them. CDR3 length equals 11 residues.

This chain joins TRBV28 and TRBJ1-2, with 10 bases that match TRBD1. CDR3 length: 13 residues. Germline CDR1 is MDHEN and CDR2 is SYDVKM. The V segment lost 5 bases and the J segment 4 bases; nucleotides outside the gene matches: 1. This CDR3 reads CASSRDRGYGYTF. The CDR3 nucleotides read TGTGCCAGCAGTCGGGACAGGGGCTATGGCTACACCTTC.

This chain links TRBV6-5 with TRBJ1-1; no reliable D call. The CDR3 consists of 10 residues. The germline V gene encodes CDR1 MNHEY and CDR2 SVGAGI. Trimming cost V 10 bases and J 5 bases, with 8 bases left between them. CDR3 protein: CATRQTEAFF. In nucleotides, the CDR3 is TGTGCCACCCGACAAACTGAAGCTTTCTTT.

The rearrangement joins TRBV5-1 to TRBJ2-1; D is uncertain. V was pared by 4 bases and J by 8 bases, with 16 bases between. This CDR3 contains 14 residues. Germline-derived CDR1 and CDR2 are SGHRS and YFSETQ. The CDR3 bases are TGCGCCAGCAGCACGAACATCGCTAGGTATGAGCAGTTCTTC. This gives the protein CASSTNIARYEQFF.

V gene TRBV2 combines with J gene TRBJ2-3; 11 bases match TRBD2. With V trimmed by 6 bases and J by 0 bases, 8 bases remained unmatched. Per germline, CDR1 SNHLY and CDR2 FYNNEI. The CDR3 has 17 residues. The CDR3 loop reads CASSELRLAGSTDTQYF. The CDR3 nucleotides are TGTGCCAGCAGCGAGCTAAGACTAGCGGGGAGCACAGATACGCAGTATTTT.

The V call is TRBV6-5, the J call TRBJ2-3; 9 nucleotides match TRBD2. Unmatched junction bases numbered 2, after V lost 4 bases and J lost 3 bases. Germline V gene lookup returns CDR1 MNHEY and CDR2 SVGAGI. The CDR3 totals 14 residues. In DNA, the CDR3 is TGTGCCAGCAGTTTTAGCGGGGGAACAGATACGCAGTATTTT. Translation gives CASSFSGGTDTQYF.

The chain recombines TRBV9 with TRBJ1-1; no definite D call. This CDR3 spans 15 amino acids. The V gene lost 3 bases and the J gene lost 2 bases, with 14 bases spanning the gap. The germline CDR1 and CDR2 sequences are SGDLS and YYNGEE. The DNA for the CDR3 is TGTGCCAGCAGCGCCGCACACAAAAAAAACACTGAAGCTTTCTTT. Encoded protein: CASSAAHKKNTEAFF.

For the CDR3, the DNA is TGTGCCAGCAGCCCCCAGGTAGGGAACACTGAAGCTTTCTTT. It translates to CASSPQVGNTEAFF. The gene calls are TRBV7-2 and TRBJ1-1; D ambiguous. Per the germline V gene, CDR1 is SGHTA and CDR2 is FQGNSA. V gave up 5 bases and J gave up 1 base, with 11 bases separating them. The CDR3 is 14 residues long.

The chain recombines TRBV5-4 with TRBJ2-2; TRBD2 agrees at 7 bases. Germline-derived CDR1 and CDR2 are SGHNT and YYREEE (reference sequence). V shed 4 bases, J shed 7 bases, and the junction held 7 bases outside the gene matches. The CDR3 sequence is 14 residues long. The CDR3 DNA reads as TGTGCCAGCAGCCCCGGACTAGATGGCGGGGAGCTGTTTTTT. Translation: CASSPGLDGGELFF.

The rearrangement links TRBV28 to TRBJ1-1; perhaps TRBD1 as D (6 bases). The V and J ends lost 7 bases and 2 bases respectively, with 20 bases between them. Germline CDR1 and CDR2: MDHEN and SYDVKM. The CDR3 runs 16 residues. Here the CDR3 DNA reads TGTGCCAGCACCCATAACAGGGCGGGAAGAAACACTGAAGCTTTCTTT. Translating it yields CASTHNRAGRNTEAFF.

The chain recombines TRBV10-3 with TRBJ1-5; D not certain. Germline V gene data show CDR1 as ENHRY and CDR2 as SYGVKD. The V end lost 4 bases, the J end lost 4 bases, and 11 bases lay between the germline ends. This CDR3 is built from 14 residues. The DNA of the CDR3 is TGTGCCATCAGTGGGGCGGGTGGAAATCAGCCCCAGCATTTT. It translates to CAISGAGGNQPQHF.

V and J are TRBV19 and TRBJ2-4, with TRBD1 matching over 10 bases. This CDR3 is built from 14 residues. Looked up from germline, CDR1 is LNHDA and CDR2 is SQIVND (reference sequence). The V segment lost 10 bases and the J segment 0 bases; nucleotides outside the gene matches: 3. The CDR3 DNA sequence: TGTGCCACAGGGACAGGGGTAGCCAAAAACATTCAGTACTTC. Translation: CATGTGVAKNIQYF.

This clone was found once. This sequence joins TRBV2 and TRBJ1-1, with 7 bases lining up with TRBD1. Trimming took 4 bases from V and 7 from J; bases not matched to a gene: 3. The CDR3 length is 12 residues. Germline values: CDR1 SNHLY, CDR2 FYNNEI. The CDR3 here is CASSGQGGEAFF. The CDR3 nucleotides are TGTGCCAGCAGTGGACAGGGCGGTGAAGCTTTCTTT. Looking up the rest from reference TRBV2 and TRBJ1-1 gives the full variable domain: EPEVTQTPSHQVTQMGQEVILRCVPISNHLYFYWYRQILGQKVEFLVSFYNNEISEKSEIFDDQFSVERPDGSNFTLKIRSTKLEDSAMYFCASSGQGGEAFFGQGTRLTVV.

The gene calls are TRBV4-1 and TRBJ2-7, with 10 bases aligning to TRBD2. The CDR3 contains 15 residues. Germline CDR1 and CDR2: MGHRA and YSYEKL. V was pared by 4 bases and J by 3 bases, with 6 bases of the junction left unmatched. The CDR3 DNA reads as TGCGCCAGCAGCCTAGAGGCTAGCGGGGGCTACGAGCAGTACGTC. Its translation is CASSLEASGGYEQYV.

The J gene is TRBJ2-7, the V gene TRBV6-5; 7 bases are a match to TRBD1. Germline values: CDR1 MNHEY, CDR2 SVGAGI. There are 14 residues in the CDR3. J lost 2 bases, V lost 6 bases, and 7 bases had no gene match. The CDR3 protein is CASSTTGNPYEQYV. In DNA, the CDR3 is TGTGCCAGCAGCACGACAGGGAACCCCTACGAGCAGTACGTC.

Written as DNA, the CDR3 is TGTGCCAGCAGTAAGGGGGGATCTAATGAAAAACTGTTTTTT. Encoded protein: CASSKGGSNEKLFF. The gene calls are TRBV28 and TRBJ1-4, with a tentative D call TRBD1 (6 bases). The CDR3 length is 14 residues. CDR1 and CDR2 (germline): MDHEN, SYDVKM. Trimming stripped 5 bases from V and 3 bases from J, with 10 bases between.